The sequence of this T cell receptor (beta chain) was determined in a study of CD8+CD57+ T cells in acquired aplastic anemia. With 3 bases removed from V and 5 bases from J, the gap between germline ends came to 14 bases. CDR3 length: 14 residues. Germline V gene data show CDR1 as MNHNS and CDR2 as SASEGT. As regards this clonotype: As yet, its antigen is unknown.

Using genomic DNA as the template, TCR beta VDJ and CDR3 profiling was carried out. TCRdb independently ran MiXCR on the reads; one entry per CDR3 protein. Among approximately 58,000 distinct CDR3 sequences listed, about 56% were seen once. Whole-study findings and limits: Some 28 sequences, all CD8+ CDR3, were shared between patients and controls. Patient and control CD8+ Simpson's diversity was not significantly different.

All sequencing subjects had displayed CD8+CD57+ cell expansion on flow cytometry. Diagnosis of severe acquired aplastic anemia applied to all patients. The sequencing sample was made of sorted CD4+, CD8+, or CD8+CD57+ T cells (not recorded which) from PBMCs. The V gene is TRBV6-1, the J gene TRBJ2-7; D is perhaps TRBD1 (7 bases). The clonotype was recovered from a human donor with aplastic anemia. The CDR3 DNA reads TGTGCCAGCAGTGATTGGACAGGAGGGGACGAGCAGTACTTC. It is translated as CASSDWTGGDEQYF.